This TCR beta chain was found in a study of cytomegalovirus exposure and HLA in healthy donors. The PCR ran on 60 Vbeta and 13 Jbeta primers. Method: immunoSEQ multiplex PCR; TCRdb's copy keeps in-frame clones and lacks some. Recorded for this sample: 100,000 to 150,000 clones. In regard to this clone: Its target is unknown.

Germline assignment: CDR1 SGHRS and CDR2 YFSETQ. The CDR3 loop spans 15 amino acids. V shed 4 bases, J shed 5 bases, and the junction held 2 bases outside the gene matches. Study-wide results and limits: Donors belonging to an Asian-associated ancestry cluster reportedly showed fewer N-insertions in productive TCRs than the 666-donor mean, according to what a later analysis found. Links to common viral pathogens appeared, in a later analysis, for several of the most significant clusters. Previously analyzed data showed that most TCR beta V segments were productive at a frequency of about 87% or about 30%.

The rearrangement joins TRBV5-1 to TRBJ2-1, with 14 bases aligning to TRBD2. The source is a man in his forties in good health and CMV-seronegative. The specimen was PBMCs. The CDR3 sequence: CASSAGLAGDNEQFF. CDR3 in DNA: TGCGCCAGCAGCGCGGGACTAGCGGGAGACAATGAGCAGTTCTTC.